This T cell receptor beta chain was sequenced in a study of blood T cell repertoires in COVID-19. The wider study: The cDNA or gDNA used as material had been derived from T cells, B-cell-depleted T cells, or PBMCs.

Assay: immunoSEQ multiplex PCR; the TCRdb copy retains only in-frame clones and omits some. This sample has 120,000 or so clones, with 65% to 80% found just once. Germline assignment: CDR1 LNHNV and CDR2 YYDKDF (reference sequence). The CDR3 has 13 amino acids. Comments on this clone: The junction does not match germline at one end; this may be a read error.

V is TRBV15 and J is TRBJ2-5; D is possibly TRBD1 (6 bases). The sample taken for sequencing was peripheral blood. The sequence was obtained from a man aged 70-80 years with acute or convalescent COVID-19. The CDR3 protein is CATSRDMGHPPNF. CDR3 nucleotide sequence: TGTGCCACCAGCAGAGATATGGGACACCCGCCAAACTTC.